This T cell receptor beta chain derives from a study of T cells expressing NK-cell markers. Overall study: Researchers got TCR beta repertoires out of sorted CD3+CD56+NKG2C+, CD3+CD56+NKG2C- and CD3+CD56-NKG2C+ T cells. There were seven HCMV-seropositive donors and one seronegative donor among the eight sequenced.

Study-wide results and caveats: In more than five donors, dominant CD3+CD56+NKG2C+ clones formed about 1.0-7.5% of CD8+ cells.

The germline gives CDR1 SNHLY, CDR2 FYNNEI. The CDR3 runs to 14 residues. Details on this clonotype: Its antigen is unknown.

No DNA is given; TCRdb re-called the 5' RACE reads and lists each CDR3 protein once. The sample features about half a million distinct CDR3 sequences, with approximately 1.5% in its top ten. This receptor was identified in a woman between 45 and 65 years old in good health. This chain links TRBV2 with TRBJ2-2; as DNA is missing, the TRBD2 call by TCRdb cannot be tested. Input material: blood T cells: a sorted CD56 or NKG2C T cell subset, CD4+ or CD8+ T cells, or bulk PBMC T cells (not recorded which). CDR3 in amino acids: CASLGGSNTGELFF.